This TCR beta chain was obtained from a study of neurological immune-mediated disorders. General study findings and limits: The most TCR clonal expansion was seen in HTLV-1-associated myelopathy, whereas the least was seen in multiple sclerosis, below the level in healthy controls. Across subjects, expanded clones had no CDR3 amino acid sequences in common, pointing to private repertoires in all groups.

By 5'RACE with 10-nucleotide random UMIs, the cDNA was made. TCRdb passed the 5' RACE reads through MiXCR, listing each CDR3 protein once. Of tens of thousands of distinct CDR3 sequences in the sample, approximately 10% were seen once. This clonotype was recorded many times. Its antigen is currently unknown. The time point: longitudinal time-point 1 (baseline). The unsorted libraries were prepared from 2 million PBMCs (stored at -80 C). Sequencing input: PBMCs. The clonotype comes from a man aged 25 to 40 in good health.

This CDR3 is CSVEGPSGMSDTQYF. The CDR3 DNA reads as TGCAGCGTTGAGGGTCCAAGCGGGATGTCAGATACGCAGTATTTT. This chain joins TRBV29-1 and TRBJ2-3, with TRBD2 identical over 7 bases. V trimming: 3 bases; J trimming: 4 bases; junction bases outside the gene matches: 10. This CDR3 comprises 15 residues. The germline gives CDR1 SQVTM, CDR2 ANQGSEA.